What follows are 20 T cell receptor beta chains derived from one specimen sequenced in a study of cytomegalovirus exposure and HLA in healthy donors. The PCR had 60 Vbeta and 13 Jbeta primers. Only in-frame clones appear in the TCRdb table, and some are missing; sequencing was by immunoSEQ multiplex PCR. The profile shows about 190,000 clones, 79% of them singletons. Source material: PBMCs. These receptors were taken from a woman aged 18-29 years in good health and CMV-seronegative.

CDR3: CASSLEGLAEYNEQFF. The CDR3 bases are TGTGCCAGCAGCTTAGAGGGACTAGCCGAGTACAATGAGCAGTTCTTC. V usage is TRBV7-2 and J usage is TRBJ2-1; 9 bases fit TRBD2. Germline V gives CDR1 SGHTA, CDR2 FQGNSA. This CDR3 comprises 16 residues. With 1 base clipped from V and 4 bases from J, the junction kept 5 bases outside the gene matches.

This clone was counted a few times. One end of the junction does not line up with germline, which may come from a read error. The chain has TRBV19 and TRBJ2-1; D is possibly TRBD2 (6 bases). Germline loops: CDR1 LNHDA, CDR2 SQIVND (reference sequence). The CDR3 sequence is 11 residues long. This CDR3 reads CASRIGDSQFF. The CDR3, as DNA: TGTGCCAGTAGGATAGGGGACTCGCAGTTCTTC.

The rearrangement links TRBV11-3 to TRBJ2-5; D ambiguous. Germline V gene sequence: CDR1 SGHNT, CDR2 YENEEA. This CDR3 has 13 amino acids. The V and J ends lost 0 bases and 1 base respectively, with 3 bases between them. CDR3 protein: CASSLDSQETQYF. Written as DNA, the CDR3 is TGTGCCAGCAGCTTAGATAGCCAAGAGACCCAGTACTTC.

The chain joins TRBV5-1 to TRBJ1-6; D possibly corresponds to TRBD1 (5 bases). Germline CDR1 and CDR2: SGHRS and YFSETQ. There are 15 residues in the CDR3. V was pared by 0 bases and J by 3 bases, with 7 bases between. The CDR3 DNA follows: TGCGCCAGCAGCTTGGTGCAGGGCTATAATTCACCCCTCCACTTT. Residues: CASSLVQGYNSPLHF.

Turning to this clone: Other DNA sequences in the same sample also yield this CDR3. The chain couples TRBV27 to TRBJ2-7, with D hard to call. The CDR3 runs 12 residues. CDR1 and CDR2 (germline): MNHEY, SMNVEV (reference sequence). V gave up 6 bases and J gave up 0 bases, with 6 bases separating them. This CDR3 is CASSRDSYEQYF. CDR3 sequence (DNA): TGTGCCAGCAGCCGAGACTCCTACGAGCAGTACTTC.

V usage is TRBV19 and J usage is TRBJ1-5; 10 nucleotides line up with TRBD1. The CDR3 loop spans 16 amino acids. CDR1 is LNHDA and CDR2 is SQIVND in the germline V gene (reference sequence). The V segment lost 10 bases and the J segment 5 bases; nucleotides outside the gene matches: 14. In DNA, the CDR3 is TGTGCCACCAAGGAGTGGGGACAGGGGTTGGATCAGCCCCAGCATTTT. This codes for CATKEWGQGLDQPQHF.

CDR3 region: CAVREGVGYSNQPQHF. The CDR3 region has the DNA TGTGCCGTCCGGGAGGGGGTTGGGTATAGCAATCAGCCCCAGCATTTT. The V call is TRBV19, the J call TRBJ1-5; D is perhaps TRBD1 (6 bases). The V and J ends lost 11 bases and 0 bases respectively, with 20 bases between them. CDR1 and CDR2 from the germline V gene are LNHDA and SQIVND (reference sequence). The CDR3 sequence is 16 residues long. The variable domain in full, completed from reference TRBV19 and TRBJ1-5, reads DGGITQSPKYLFRKEGQNVTLSCEQNLNHDAMYWYRQDPGQGLRLIYYSQIVNDFQKGDIAEGYSVSREKKESFPLTVTSAQKNPTAFYLCAVREGVGYSNQPQHFGDGTRLSIL.

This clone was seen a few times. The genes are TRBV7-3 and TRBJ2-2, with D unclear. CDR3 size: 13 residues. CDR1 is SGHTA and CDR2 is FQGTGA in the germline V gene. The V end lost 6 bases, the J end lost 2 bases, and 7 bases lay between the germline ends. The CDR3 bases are TGTGCCAGCAGACCCACAAACACCGGGGAGCTGTTTTTT. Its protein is CASRPTNTGELFF.

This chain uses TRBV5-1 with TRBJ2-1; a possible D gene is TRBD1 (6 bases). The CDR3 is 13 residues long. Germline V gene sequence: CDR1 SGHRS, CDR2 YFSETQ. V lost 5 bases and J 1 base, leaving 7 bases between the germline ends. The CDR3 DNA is TGCGCCAGCAGTAGGGGGTCCTACAATGAGCAGTTCTTC. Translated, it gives CASSRGSYNEQFF.

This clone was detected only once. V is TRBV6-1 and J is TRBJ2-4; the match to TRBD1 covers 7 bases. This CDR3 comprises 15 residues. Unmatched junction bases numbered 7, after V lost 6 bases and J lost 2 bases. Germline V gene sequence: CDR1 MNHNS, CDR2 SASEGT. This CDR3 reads CASRLRQGTKNIQYF. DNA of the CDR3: TGTGCCAGCAGGCTCCGACAGGGCACCAAAAACATTCAGTACTTC.

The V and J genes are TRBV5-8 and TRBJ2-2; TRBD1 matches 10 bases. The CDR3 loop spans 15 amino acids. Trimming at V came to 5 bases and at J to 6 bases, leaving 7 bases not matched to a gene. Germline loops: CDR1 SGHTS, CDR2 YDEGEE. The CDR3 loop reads CASSSTGGGSGELFF. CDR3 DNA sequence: TGTGCCAGCAGTTCGACAGGGGGCGGGTCCGGGGAGCTGTTTTTT.

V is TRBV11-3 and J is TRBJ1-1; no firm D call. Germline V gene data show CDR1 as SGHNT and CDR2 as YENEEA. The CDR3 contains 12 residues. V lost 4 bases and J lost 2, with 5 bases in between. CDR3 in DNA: TGTGCCAGCAGCTGGAGTAACACTGAAGCTTTCTTT. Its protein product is CASSWSNTEAFF.

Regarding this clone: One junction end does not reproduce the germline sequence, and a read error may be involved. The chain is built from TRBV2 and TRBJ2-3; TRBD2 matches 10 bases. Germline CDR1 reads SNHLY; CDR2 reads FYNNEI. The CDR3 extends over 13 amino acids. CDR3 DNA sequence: TGTGCCAGCCGAGGGACTAGCGCCTCCGAGGGAGATTTT. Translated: CASRGTSASEGDF.

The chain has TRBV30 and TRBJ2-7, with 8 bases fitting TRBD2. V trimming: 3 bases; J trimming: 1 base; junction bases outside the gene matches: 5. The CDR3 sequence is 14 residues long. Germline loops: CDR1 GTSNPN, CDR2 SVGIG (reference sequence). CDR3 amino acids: CAWSPGLGSYEQYF. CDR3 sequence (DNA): TGTGCCTGGAGCCCGGGACTAGGATCCTACGAGCAGTACTTC.

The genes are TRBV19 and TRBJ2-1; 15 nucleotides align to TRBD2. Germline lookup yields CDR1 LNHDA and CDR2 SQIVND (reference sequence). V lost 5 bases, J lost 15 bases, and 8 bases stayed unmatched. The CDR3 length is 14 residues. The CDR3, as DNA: TGTGCCAGTAGTGGCGGACTAGCGGGAGGGCCACCGTTCTTC. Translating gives CASSGGLAGGPPFF. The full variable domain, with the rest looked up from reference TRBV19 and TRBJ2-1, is DGGITQSPKYLFRKEGQNVTLSCEQNLNHDAMYWYRQDPGQGLRLIYYSQIVNDFQKGDIAEGYSVSREKKESFPLTVTSAQKNPTAFYLCASSGGLAGGPPFFGPGTRLTVL.

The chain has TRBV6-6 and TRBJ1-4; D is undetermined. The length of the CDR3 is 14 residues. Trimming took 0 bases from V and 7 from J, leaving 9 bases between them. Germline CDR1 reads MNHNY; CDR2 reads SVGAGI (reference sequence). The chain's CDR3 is CASSYSRFGEKLFF. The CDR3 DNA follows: TGTGCCAGCAGTTACTCGAGGTTTGGTGAAAAACTGTTTTTT.

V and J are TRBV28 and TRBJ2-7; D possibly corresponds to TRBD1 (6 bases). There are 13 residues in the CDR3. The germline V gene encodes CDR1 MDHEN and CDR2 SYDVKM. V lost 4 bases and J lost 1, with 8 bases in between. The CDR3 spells CASSSDRSYEQYF. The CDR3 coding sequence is TGTGCCAGCAGTTCGGACAGATCCTACGAGCAGTACTTC.

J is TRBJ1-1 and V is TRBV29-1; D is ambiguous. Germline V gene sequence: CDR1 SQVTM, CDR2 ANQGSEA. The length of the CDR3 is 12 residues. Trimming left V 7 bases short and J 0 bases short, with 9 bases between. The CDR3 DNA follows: TGCAGCGCCCCAACGGTGAACACTGAAGCTTTCTTT. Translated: CSAPTVNTEAFF.

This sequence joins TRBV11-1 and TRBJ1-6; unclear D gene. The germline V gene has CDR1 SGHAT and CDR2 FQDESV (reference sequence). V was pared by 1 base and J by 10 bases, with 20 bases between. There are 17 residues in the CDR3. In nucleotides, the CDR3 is TGTGCCAGCAGCTTAGAGGCCGGGGTTAGTGGCGGCTCACCCCTCCACTTT. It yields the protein CASSLEAGVSGGSPLHF.

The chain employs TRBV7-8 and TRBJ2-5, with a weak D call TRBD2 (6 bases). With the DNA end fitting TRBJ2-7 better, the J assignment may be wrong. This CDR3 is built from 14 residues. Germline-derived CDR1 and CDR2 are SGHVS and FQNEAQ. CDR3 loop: CASSSQGGPYEQYF. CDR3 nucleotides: TGTGCCAGCAGTTCGCAGGGAGGCCCCTACGAGCAGTACTTC.